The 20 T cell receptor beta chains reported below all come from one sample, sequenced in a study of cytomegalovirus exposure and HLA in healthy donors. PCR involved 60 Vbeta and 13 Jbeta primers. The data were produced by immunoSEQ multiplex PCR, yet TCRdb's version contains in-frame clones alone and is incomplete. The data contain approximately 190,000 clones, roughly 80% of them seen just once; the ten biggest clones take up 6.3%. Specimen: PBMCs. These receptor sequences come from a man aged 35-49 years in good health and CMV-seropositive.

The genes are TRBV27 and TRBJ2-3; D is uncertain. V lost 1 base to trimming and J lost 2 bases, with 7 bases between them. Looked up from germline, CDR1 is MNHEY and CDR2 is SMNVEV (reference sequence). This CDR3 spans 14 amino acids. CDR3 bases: TGTGCCAGCAGTTTATATTCGGTCACAGATACGCAGTATTTT. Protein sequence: CASSLYSVTDTQYF.

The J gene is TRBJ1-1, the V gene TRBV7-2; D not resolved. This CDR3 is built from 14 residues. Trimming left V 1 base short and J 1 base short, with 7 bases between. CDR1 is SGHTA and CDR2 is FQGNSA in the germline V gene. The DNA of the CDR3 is TGTGCCAGCAGCTTAGGGGCAGGGAACACTGAAGCTTTCTTT. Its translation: CASSLGAGNTEAFF.

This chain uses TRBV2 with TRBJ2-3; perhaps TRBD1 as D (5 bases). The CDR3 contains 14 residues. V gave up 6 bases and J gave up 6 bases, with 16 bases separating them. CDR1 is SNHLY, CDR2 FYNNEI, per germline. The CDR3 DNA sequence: TGTGCCAGCAGCAGACAGCCCGGTGGGGATACGCAGTATTTT. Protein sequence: CASSRQPGGDTQYF.

The DNA of the CDR3 is TGTGCCAGCAGTTACCCCGGGTCACCCCTCCACTTT. Its translation is CASSYPGSPLHF. The genes are TRBV6-5 and TRBJ1-6; D is ambiguous. This CDR3 comprises 12 residues. Trimming took off 2 bases at V and 10 bases at J, with 6 bases between the two ends. CDR1 is MNHEY and CDR2 is SVGAGI in the germline V gene.

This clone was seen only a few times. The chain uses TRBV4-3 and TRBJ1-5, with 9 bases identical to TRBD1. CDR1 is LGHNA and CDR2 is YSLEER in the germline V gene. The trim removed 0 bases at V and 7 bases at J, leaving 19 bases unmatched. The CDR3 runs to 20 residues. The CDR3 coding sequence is TGCGCCAGCAGCCAAGATCTTAGTAGGGGACAGGGTTACCCCCCCCAGCCCCAGCATTTT. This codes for CASSQDLSRGQGYPPQPQHF.

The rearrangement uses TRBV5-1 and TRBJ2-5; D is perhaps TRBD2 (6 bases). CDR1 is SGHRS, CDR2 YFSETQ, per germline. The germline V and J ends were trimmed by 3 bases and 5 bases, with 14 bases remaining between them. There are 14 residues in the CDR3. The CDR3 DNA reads TGCGCCAGCAGCTCGACTAGTTCGCGTGAGACCCAGTACTTC. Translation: CASSSTSSRETQYF. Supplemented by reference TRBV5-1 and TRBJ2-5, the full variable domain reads KAGVTQTPRYLIKTRGQQVTLSCSPISGHRSVSWYQQTPGQGLQFLFEYFSETQRNKGNFPGRFSGRQFSNSRSEMNVSTLELGDSALYLCASSSTSSRETQYFGPGTRLLVL.

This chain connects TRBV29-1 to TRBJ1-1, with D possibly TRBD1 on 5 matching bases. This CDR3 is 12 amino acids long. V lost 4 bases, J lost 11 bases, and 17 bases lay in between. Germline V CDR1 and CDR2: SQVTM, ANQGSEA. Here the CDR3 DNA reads TGCAGCGTTGGGGGGGACGGAGCTGCGGCTTTCTTT. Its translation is CSVGGDGAAAFF.

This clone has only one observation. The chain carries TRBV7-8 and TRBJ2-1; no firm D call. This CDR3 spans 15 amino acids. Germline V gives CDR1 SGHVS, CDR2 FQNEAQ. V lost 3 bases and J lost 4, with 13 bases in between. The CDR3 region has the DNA TGTGCCAGCAGCTTTCAGGCGTCCCTATACAATGAGCAGTTCTTC. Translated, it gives CASSFQASLYNEQFF.

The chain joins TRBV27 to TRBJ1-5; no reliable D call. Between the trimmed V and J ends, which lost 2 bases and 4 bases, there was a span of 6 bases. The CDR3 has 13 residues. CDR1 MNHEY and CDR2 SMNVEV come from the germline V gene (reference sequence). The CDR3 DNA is TGTGCCAGCAGTTTAAACGGGAATCAGCCCCAGCATTTT. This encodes CASSLNGNQPQHF.

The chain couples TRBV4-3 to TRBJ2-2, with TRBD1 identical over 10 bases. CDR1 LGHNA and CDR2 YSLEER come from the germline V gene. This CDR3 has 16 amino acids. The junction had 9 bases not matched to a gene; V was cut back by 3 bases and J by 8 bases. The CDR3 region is CASSQETGGALGELFF. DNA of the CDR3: TGCGCCAGCAGCCAGGAGACAGGGGGCGCTTTGGGGGAGCTGTTTTTT.

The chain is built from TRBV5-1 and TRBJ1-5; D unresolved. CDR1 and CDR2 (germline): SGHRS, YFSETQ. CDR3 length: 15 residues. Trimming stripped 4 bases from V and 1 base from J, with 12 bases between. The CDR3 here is CASSPAGRSNQPQHF. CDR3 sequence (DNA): TGCGCCAGCAGCCCGGCGGGCAGAAGCAATCAGCCCCAGCATTTT. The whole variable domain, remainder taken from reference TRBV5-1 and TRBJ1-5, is KAGVTQTPRYLIKTRGQQVTLSCSPISGHRSVSWYQQTPGQGLQFLFEYFSETQRNKGNFPGRFSGRQFSNSRSEMNVSTLELGDSALYLCASSPAGRSNQPQHFGDGTRLSIL.

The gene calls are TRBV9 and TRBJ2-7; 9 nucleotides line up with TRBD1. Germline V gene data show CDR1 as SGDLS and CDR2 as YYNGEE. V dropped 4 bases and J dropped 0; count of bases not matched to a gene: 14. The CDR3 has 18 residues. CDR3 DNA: TGTGCCAGCAGCACCACTCCCGGGACAGGGTCGAGCTCCTACGAGCAGTACTTC. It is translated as CASSTTPGTGSSSYEQYF.

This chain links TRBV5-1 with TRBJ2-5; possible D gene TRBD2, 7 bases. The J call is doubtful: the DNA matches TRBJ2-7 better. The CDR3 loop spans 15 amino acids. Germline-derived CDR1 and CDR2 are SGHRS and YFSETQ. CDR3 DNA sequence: TGCGCCAGCAGCTTGGGGGCGGGGGCCCCCTACGAGCAGTACTTC. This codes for CASSLGAGAPYEQYF.

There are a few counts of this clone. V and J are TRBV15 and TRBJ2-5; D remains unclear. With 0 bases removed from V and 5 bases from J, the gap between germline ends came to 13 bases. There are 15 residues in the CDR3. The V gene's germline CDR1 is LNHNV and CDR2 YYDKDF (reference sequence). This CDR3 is CATSREVGPGETQYF. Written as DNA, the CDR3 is TGTGCCACCAGCAGAGAGGTGGGCCCAGGCGAGACCCAGTACTTC.

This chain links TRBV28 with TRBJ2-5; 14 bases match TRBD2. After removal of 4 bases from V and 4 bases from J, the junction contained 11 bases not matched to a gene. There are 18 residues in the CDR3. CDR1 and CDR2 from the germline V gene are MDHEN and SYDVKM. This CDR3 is CASSWYRTSGGPGETQYF. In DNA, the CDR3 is TGTGCCAGCAGTTGGTATCGGACTAGCGGGGGGCCAGGAGAGACCCAGTACTTC.

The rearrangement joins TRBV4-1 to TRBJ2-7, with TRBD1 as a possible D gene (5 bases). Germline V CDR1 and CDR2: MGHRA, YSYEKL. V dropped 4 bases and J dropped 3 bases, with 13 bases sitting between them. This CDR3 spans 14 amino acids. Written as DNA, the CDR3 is TGCGCCAGCAGCCTGACCCAGGGATTCTACGAGCAGTACTTC. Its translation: CASSLTQGFYEQYF.

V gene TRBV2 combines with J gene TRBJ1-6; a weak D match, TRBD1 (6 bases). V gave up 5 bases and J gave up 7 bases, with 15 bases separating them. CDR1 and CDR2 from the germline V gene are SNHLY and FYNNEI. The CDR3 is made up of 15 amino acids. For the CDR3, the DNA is TGTGCCAGCAGTCGAACACAGGGTACAAATTCACCCCTCCACTTT. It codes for CASSRTQGTNSPLHF.

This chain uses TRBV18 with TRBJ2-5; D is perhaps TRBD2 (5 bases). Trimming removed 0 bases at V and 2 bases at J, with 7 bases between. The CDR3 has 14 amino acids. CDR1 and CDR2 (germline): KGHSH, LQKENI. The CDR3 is CASSPPRGQETQYF. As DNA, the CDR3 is TGTGCCAGCTCACCACCCCGGGGTCAAGAGACCCAGTACTTC.

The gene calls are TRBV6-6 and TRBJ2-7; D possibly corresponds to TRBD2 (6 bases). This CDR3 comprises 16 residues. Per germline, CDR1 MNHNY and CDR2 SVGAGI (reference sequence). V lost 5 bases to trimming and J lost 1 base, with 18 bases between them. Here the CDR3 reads CASSQTGGKRSYEQYF. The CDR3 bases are TGTGCCAGCAGTCAGACCGGCGGGAAGCGTTCCTACGAGCAGTACTTC.

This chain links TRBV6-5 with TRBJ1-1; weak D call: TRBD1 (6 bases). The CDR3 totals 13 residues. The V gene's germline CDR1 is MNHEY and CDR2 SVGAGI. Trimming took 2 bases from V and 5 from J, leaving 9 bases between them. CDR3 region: CASSYGGFTEAFF. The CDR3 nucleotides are TGTGCCAGCAGTTACGGGGGCTTTACTGAAGCTTTCTTT.